This TCR beta chain was profiled in a study of T-cell memory formation after mild COVID-19. Study-level background: There were largely donor-specific TCR clusters.

Study-level points and caveats: Later expanders leaned CD4+, whereas clones that contracted between day 15 and 85 were balanced CD4/CD8. For second-wave clones that peaked at day 37, SARS-CoV-2 specificity went unverified. Contracting CD4+ clones lay largely in CM and EM, with CD8+ ones residing in EMRA.

TCRdb ran MiXCR on the 5' RACE reads and lists one entry per CDR3 protein. The sample holds 50,000 to 70,000 distinct CDR3 sequences, 10% to 15% seen once. This clonotype was seen repeatedly, ten times or more. Its antigen remains unknown. The CDR3 loop spans 14 amino acids. Between the trimmed V and J ends, which lost 7 bases and 4 bases, there was a span of 11 bases. Germline V CDR1 and CDR2: SGHTA, FQGNSA. V is TRBV7-2 and J is TRBJ1-6; D call uncertain. Sequencing used PBMCs or a T cell subset sorted from them (not recorded which). This TCR was recovered from a man aged 18 to 35 who had mild COVID-19 (a few samples of this study predate the infection). Cell type and time point are not known. The CDR3 loop is CASTDGSYNSPLHF. The CDR3 region has the DNA TGTGCCAGCACCGACGGTAGTTATAATTCACCCCTCCACTTT.